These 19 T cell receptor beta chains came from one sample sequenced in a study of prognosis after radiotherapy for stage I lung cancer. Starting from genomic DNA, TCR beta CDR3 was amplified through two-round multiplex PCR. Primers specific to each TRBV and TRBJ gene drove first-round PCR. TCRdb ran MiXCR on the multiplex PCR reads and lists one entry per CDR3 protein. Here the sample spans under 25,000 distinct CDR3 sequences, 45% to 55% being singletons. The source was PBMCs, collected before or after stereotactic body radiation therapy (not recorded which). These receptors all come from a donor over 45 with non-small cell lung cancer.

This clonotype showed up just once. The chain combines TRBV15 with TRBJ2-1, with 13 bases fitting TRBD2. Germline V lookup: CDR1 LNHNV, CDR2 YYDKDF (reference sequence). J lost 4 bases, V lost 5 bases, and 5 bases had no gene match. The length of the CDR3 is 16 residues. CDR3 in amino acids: CATSQGLAGTYNEQFF. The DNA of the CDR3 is TGTGCCACCAGCCAGGGACTAGCGGGAACATACAATGAGCAGTTCTTC.

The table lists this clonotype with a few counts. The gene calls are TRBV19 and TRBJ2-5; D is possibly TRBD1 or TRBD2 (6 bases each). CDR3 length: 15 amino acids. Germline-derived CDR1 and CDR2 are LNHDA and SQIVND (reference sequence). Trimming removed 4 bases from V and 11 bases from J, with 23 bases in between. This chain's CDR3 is CASSRGAADGEAQYF. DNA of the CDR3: TGTGCCAGTAGTAGGGGGGCGGCGGATGGAGAGGCACAGTACTTC. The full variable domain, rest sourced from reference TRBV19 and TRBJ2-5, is DGGITQSPKYLFRKEGQNVTLSCEQNLNHDAMYWYRQDPGQGLRLIYYSQIVNDFQKGDIAEGYSVSREKKESFPLTVTSAQKNPTAFYLCASSRGAADGEAQYFGPGTRLLVL.

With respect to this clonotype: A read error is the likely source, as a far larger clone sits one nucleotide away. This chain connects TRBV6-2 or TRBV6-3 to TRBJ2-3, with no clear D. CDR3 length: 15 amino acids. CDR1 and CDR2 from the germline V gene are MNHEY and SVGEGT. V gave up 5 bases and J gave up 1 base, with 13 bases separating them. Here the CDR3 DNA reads TGTGCCAGCAGTCCCGTACGGTTCGGCACAGATACGCAGTATTTT. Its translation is CASSPVRFGTDTQYF.

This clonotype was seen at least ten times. The DNA of the CDR3 is TGTGCCAGTAGCAGTGGCGGGACTAGTATATACGAGCAGTACTTC. Translation: CASSSGGTSIYEQYF. The rearrangement links TRBV19 to TRBJ2-7; 8 bases line up with TRBD2. This CDR3 comprises 15 residues. CDR1 and CDR2 (germline): LNHDA, SQIVND (reference sequence). Unmatched junction bases numbered 11, after V lost 6 bases and J lost 4 bases.

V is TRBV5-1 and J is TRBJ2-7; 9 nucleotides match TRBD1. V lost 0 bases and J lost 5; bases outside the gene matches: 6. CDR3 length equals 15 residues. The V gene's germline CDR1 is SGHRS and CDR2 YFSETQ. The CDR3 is CASSLEDRGFDEQYF. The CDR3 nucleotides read TGCGCCAGCAGCTTGGAGGACAGGGGTTTTGACGAGCAGTACTTC.

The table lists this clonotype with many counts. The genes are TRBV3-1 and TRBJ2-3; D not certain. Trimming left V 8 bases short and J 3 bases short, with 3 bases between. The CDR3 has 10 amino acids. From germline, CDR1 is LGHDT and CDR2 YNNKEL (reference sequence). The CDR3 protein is CASGTDTQYF. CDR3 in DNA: TGTGCCAGCGGGACAGATACGCAGTATTTT.

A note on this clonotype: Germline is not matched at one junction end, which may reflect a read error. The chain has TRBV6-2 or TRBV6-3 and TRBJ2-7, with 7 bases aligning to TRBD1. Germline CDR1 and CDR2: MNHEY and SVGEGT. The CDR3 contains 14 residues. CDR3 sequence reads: CSSSPGQVSYEQYF. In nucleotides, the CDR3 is TGTTCCAGCTCCCCCGGACAGGTATCCTACGAGCAGTACTTC.

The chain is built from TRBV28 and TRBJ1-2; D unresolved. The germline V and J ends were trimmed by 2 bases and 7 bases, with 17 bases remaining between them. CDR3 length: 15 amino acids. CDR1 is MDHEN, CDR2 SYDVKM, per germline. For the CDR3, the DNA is TGTGCCAGCAGTTTACTTCAATCAGAACATAGTGGCTACACCTTC. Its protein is CASSLLQSEHSGYTF.

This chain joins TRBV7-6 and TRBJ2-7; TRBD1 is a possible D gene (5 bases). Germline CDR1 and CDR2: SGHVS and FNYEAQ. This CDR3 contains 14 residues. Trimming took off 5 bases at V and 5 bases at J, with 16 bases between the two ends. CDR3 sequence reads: CASSPIGALDEQYF. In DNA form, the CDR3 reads TGTGCCAGCAGCCCAATAGGGGCGTTAGACGAGCAGTACTTC.

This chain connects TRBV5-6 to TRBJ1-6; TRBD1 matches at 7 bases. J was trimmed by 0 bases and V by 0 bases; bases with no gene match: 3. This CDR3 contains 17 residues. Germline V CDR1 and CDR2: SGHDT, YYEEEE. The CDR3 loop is CASSLVQGGSYNSPLHF. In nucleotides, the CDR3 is TGTGCCAGCAGCTTGGTCCAGGGGGGCTCCTATAATTCACCCCTCCACTTT. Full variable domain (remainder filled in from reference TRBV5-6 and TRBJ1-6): DAGVTQSPTHLIKTRGQQVTLRCSPKSGHDTVSWYQQALGQGPQFIFQYYEEEERQRGNFPDRFSGHQFPNYSSELNVNALLLGDSALYLCASSLVQGGSYNSPLHFGNGTRLTVT.

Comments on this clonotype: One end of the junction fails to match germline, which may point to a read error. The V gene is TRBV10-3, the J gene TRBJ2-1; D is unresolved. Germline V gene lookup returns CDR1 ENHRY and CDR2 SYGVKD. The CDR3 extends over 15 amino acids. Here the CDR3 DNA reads TGTGCCATCAGTGGGTGTGGAAGCTCCTACAATGAGCAGTTTTTC. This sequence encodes CAISGCGSSYNEQFF.

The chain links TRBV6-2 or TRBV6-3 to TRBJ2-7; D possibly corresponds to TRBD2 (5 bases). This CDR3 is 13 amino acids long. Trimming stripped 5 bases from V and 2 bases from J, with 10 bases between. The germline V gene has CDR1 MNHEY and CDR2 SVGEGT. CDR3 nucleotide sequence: TGTGCCAGCAGTCCGACTACACCCTACGAGCAGTACTTC. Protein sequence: CASSPTTPYEQYF.

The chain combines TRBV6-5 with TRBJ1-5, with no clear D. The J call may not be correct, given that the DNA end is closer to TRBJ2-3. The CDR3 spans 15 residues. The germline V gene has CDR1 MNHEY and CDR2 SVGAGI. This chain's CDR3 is CASSYGGHSNQPQYF. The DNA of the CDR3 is TGTGCCAGCAGTTACGGTGGCCATTCCAATCAGCCCCAGTATTTT.

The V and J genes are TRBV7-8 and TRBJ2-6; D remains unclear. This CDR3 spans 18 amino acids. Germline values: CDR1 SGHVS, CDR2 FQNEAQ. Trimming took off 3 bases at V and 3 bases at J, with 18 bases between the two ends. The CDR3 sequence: CASSFGTLGCLGANVLTF. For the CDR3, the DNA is TGTGCCAGCAGCTTTGGTACATTAGGTTGTCTTGGGGCCAACGTCCTGACTTTC.

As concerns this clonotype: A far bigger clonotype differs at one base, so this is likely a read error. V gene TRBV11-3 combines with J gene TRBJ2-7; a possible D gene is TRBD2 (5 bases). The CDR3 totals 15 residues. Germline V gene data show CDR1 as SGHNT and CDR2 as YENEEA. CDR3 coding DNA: TGTGCCAGCGGCTTGGGTGGGAGAGGAGTAAATGAGCAGTACTTC. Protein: CASGLGGRGVNEQYF.

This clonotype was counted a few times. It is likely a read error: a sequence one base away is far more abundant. The CDR3 DNA reads TGTGCCAGCAGTTGTCTAGCGGGAACACAGGAGGAGCTGTTTTTT. Residues: CASSCLAGTQEELFF. The chain couples TRBV6-5 to TRBJ2-2; 9 nucleotides align to TRBD2. Germline CDR1 MNHEY, CDR2 SVGAGI. CDR3 length: 15 residues. The V segment lost 4 bases and the J segment 10 bases; nucleotides outside the gene matches: 10.

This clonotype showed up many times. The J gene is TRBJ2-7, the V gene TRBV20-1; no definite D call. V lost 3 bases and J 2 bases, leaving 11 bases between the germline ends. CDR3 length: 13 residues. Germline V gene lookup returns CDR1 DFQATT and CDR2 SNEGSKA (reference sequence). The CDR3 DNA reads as TGCAGTGCTAGTGGCATATACCCCTACGAGCAGTACTTC. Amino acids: CSASGIYPYEQYF.

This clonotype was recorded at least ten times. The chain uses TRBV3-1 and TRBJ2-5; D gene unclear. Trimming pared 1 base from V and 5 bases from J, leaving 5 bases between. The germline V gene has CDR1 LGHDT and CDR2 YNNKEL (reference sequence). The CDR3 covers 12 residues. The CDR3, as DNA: TGTGCCAGCAGCCAAGTAGTCGAGACCCAGTACTTC. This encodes CASSQVVETQYF.

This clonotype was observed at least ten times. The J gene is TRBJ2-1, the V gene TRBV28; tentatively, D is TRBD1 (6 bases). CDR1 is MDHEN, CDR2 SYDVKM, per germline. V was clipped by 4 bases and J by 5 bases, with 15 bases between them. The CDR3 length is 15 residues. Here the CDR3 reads CASSSNRVVDNEQFF. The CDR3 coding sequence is TGTGCCAGCAGTTCAAACAGGGTGGTGGACAATGAGCAGTTCTTC. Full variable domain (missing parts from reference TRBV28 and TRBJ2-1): DVKVTQSSRYLVKRTGEKVFLECVQDMDHENMFWYRQDPGLGLRLIYFSYDVKMKEKGDIPEGYSVSREKKERFSLILESASTNQTSMYLCASSSNRVVDNEQFFGPGTRLTVL.